This entry lists 3 T cell receptor beta chains sequenced from one sample in a study of T cell clonotyping in hematopoietic cell transplantation. Sequencing used immunoSEQ multiplex PCR; TCRdb keeps in-frame clones, though not all of them. The sample has 13,000 to 15,000 clones, 95% to 98% seen once. Material: peripheral blood mononuclear cells, obtained 30 days after allogeneic stem cell transplant. The origin of the receptors is a female patient aged 45-60 years who had an allogeneic stem cell transplant from an unrelated donor, so T cells may come from the graft donor. Some clones in this sample may be carry-over from other donors' samples.

The chain is built from TRBV6-6 and TRBJ2-2; 7 bases are a match to TRBD1. V shed 8 bases, J shed 6 bases, and the junction held 9 bases outside the gene matches. Germline V gene data show CDR1 as MNHNY and CDR2 as SVGAGI (reference sequence). The CDR3 is 14 amino acids. The CDR3 spells CASSVTGSAGELFF. The CDR3 region has the DNA TGTGCCAGCTCCGTGACAGGGTCGGCCGGGGAGCTGTTTTTT.

The rearrangement links TRBV29-1 to TRBJ2-2, with 10 bases identical to TRBD1. The germline CDR1 and CDR2 sequences are SQVTM and ANQGSEA. V lost 7 bases and J lost 4; bases outside the gene matches: 18. This CDR3 is 18 amino acids long. The DNA of the CDR3 is TGCAGCGCCGACCCGTCAGGGACAGGGGACGGGAGCACCGGGGAGCTGTTTTTT. Encoded protein: CSADPSGTGDGSTGELFF.

V usage is TRBV2 and J usage is TRBJ1-6; TRBD1 is a possible D gene (5 bases). The CDR3 covers 15 residues. Germline CDR1 SNHLY, CDR2 FYNNEI. Trimming cost V 8 bases and J 3 bases, with 14 bases left between them. Here the CDR3 DNA reads TGTGCCAGCCTGCTGGGAAGGGGCTATAATTCACCCCTCCACTTT. It translates to CASLLGRGYNSPLHF.